A selection of T cell receptor beta chains follows, all from one sample in a study of patients and donors after allogeneic stem cell transplantation. TCRdb processed the RT-PCR reads anew with MiXCR; each CDR3 protein has one entry. The repertoire holds a few hundred thousand distinct CDR3 sequences, with around two fifths as singletons. Material for sequencing was blood, either unsorted or a sorted T cell fraction (not recorded which). Receptors originate from a human donor who was either an allogeneic HSCT recipient or a stem cell or donor lymphocyte infusion donor (not recorded which). It is not recorded whose cells these are; they may come from a transplant donor. Each CDR3 is given with its conserved first and last residue. Fields, in order: CDR3 protein, CDR3 DNA, D gene, J gene, V gene, clone size, CDR3 length. D genes are given only for firm matches. Rows may omit the clone size; those that give it use once, few, many or a size class.

CDR3aa: CSARGGKEEKLFF
CDR3nt: TGCAGTGCTAGAGGGGGGAAGGAAGAAAAACTGTTTTTT
d_gene: -
j_gene: TRBJ1-4
v_gene: TRBV20-1
abundance: -
len: 13

CDR3aa: CASSVQGNYGYTF
CDR3nt: TGCGCCAGCAGCGTACAGGGTAACTATGGCTACACCTTC
d_gene: -
j_gene: TRBJ1-2
v_gene: TRBV5-1
abundance: -
len: 13

CDR3aa: CASSQPKAFF
CDR3nt: TGCGCCAGCAGTCAGCCCAAAGCTTTCTTT
d_gene: -
j_gene: TRBJ1-1
v_gene: TRBV23-1
abundance: few
len: 10

CDR3aa: CASSFGTTQTGELFF
CDR3nt: TGTGCCAGCAGCTTCGGGACTACTCAGACCGGGGAGCTGTTTTTT
d_gene: TRBD2
j_gene: TRBJ2-2
v_gene: TRBV7-2
abundance: -
len: 15

CDR3aa: CASSPYGGGTEKLFF
CDR3nt: TGTGCCAGCTCACCCTACGGGGGAGGTACGGAAAAACTGTTTTTT
d_gene: -
j_gene: TRBJ1-4
v_gene: TRBV18
abundance: -
len: 15

CDR3aa: CASSYPFLPLHF
CDR3nt: TGTGCCAGCAGTTACCCCTTCTTACCCCTCCACTTT
d_gene: -
j_gene: TRBJ1-6
v_gene: TRBV6-2/TRBV6-3
abundance: -
len: 12

CDR3aa: CASSLLGARGANVLTF
CDR3nt: TGTGCCAGCAGTTTACTCGGGGCCCGTGGGGCCAACGTCCTGACTTTC
d_gene: -
j_gene: TRBJ2-6
v_gene: TRBV27
abundance: few
len: 16

CDR3aa: CASSLVEAGELFF
CDR3nt: TGTGCCAGCAGCCTTGTAGAGGCTGGGGAGCTGTTTTTT
d_gene: -
j_gene: TRBJ2-2
v_gene: TRBV7-2
abundance: -
len: 13

CDR3aa: CASSDYDAGVIWNEKLFF
CDR3nt: TGTGCCAGCAGTGACTATGATGCGGGGGTGATATGGAACGAAAAACTGTTTTTT
d_gene: -
j_gene: TRBJ1-4
v_gene: TRBV25-1
abundance: -
len: 18

CDR3aa: CASSYRGQYTEAFF
CDR3nt: TGTGCCAGCAGTTACCGGGGACAGTACACTGAAGCTTTCTTT
d_gene: TRBD1
j_gene: TRBJ1-1
v_gene: TRBV6-5
abundance: -
len: 14

CDR3aa: CASSDWRGTALAKNIQYF
CDR3nt: TGCGCCAGCAGCGATTGGAGGGGGACAGCTCTAGCCAAAAACATTCAGTACTTC
d_gene: -
j_gene: TRBJ2-4
v_gene: TRBV4-1
abundance: -
len: 18

CDR3aa: CSLIRDRRNEQFF
CDR3nt: TGCAGCCTGATCCGGGACAGGAGGAATGAGCAGTTCTTC
d_gene: TRBD1
j_gene: TRBJ2-1
v_gene: TRBV29-1
abundance: -
len: 13

CDR3aa: CSVEFRPNEQYF
CDR3nt: TGCAGCGTTGAATTTCGGCCGAACGAGCAGTACTTC
d_gene: -
j_gene: TRBJ2-7
v_gene: TRBV29-1
abundance: -
len: 12

CDR3aa: CASSLLVSYEAFF
CDR3nt: TGTGCCAGCAGTTTATTAGTTTCCTATGAAGCTTTCTTT
d_gene: -
j_gene: TRBJ1-1
v_gene: TRBV12-3/TRBV12-4
abundance: -
len: 13

CDR3aa: CASSYAQIYNSPLHF
CDR3nt: TGTGCCAGCAGTTACGCCCAAATTTATAATTCACCCCTCCACTTT
d_gene: -
j_gene: TRBJ1-6
v_gene: TRBV6-6
abundance: few
len: 15

CDR3aa: CSVETLGTGVSNTGELFF
CDR3nt: TGCAGCGTTGAAACGCTCGGGACAGGGGTGTCGAACACCGGGGAGCTGTTTTTT
d_gene: TRBD1
j_gene: TRBJ2-2
v_gene: TRBV29-1
abundance: once
len: 18